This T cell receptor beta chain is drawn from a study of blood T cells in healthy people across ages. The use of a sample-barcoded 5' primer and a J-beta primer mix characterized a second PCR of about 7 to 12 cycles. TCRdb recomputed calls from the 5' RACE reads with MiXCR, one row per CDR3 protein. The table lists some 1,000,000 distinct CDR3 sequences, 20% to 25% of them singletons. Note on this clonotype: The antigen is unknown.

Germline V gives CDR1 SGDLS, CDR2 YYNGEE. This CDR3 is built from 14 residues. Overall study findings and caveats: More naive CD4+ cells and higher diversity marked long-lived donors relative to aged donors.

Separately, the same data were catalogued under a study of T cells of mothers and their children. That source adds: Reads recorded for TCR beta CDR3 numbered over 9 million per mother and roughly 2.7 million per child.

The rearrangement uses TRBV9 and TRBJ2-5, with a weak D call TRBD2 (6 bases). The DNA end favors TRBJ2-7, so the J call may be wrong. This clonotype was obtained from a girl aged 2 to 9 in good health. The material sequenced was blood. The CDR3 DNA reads TGTGCCAGCAGCGGGGACGGACTACCCTACGAGCAGTACTTC. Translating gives CASSGDGLPYEQYF.